Shown below are 6 T cell receptor beta chains from a single sample sequenced in a study of blood T cell repertoires in COVID-19. The table came from immunoSEQ multiplex PCR; TCRdb's copy has only in-frame clones and leaves some out. This sample has approximately 200,000 clones, with 87% found just once. Sequencing was performed on PBMCs or T cells enriched from blood (not recorded which). The receptor source for this set is a woman aged 25-40 years who had recovered from COVID-19.

V and J are TRBV15 and TRBJ2-7; D might be TRBD1 (5 bases). V gave up 5 bases and J gave up 0 bases, with 11 bases separating them. The germline gives CDR1 LNHNV, CDR2 YYDKDF (reference sequence). The CDR3 contains 14 residues. In nucleotides, the CDR3 is TGTGCCACCAGCCCCCAGGGTGCCTCCTACGAGCAGTACTTC. It encodes CATSPQGASYEQYF. The full variable domain, completed using reference TRBV15 and TRBJ2-7, is DAMVIQNPRYQVTQFGKPVTLSCSQTLNHNVMYWYQQKSSQAPKLLFHYYDKDFNNEADTPDNFQSRRPNTSFCFLDIRSPGLGDTAMYLCATSPQGASYEQYFGPGTRLTVT.

This chain connects TRBV19 to TRBJ1-1, with TRBD1 identical over 8 bases. V lost 4 bases, J lost 6 bases, and 4 bases stayed unmatched. Per germline, CDR1 LNHDA and CDR2 SQIVND (reference sequence). The CDR3 has 13 amino acids. CDR3 in amino acids: CASSTTGGAEAFF. The CDR3, as DNA: TGTGCCAGTAGTACAACAGGGGGGGCTGAAGCTTTCTTT. Together with reference TRBV19 and TRBJ1-1, the CDR3 gives the full variable domain: DGGITQSPKYLFRKEGQNVTLSCEQNLNHDAMYWYRQDPGQGLRLIYYSQIVNDFQKGDIAEGYSVSREKKESFPLTVTSAQKNPTAFYLCASSTTGGAEAFFGQGTRLTVV.

The chain combines TRBV30 with TRBJ1-2; 9 positions match TRBD1. J gave up 7 bases and V 3 bases, and 6 bases lay outside the gene matches. Germline V gene data show CDR1 as GTSNPN and CDR2 as SVGIG (reference sequence). This CDR3 comprises 13 residues. DNA for the CDR3: TGTGCCTGGAGCCTGACAGGGGGTGGTGGCTACACCTTC. Translated: CAWSLTGGGGYTF.

There are a few counts of this clone. J is TRBJ1-2 and V is TRBV1; no check of the table's D call, TRBD1, against the DNA was made. TRBV1 is described as a pseudogene. CDR3 length: 17 residues. The CDR3 spells CTSSQDQGRGRFYGYTF. The DNA of the CDR3 is TGCACCAGCAGCCAAGATCAGGGCAGGGGGCGCTTCTATGGCTACACCTTC.

In this sample, this clone turned up a few times. The chain combines TRBV9 with TRBJ2-2; 9 bases line up with TRBD2. J was trimmed by 6 bases and V by 0 bases; bases with no gene match: 3. CDR1 SGDLS and CDR2 YYNGEE come from the germline V gene. CDR3 length equals 15 residues. The CDR3 loop reads CASSVVPSGAGELFF. The CDR3 bases are TGTGCCAGCAGCGTAGTCCCTAGCGGGGCCGGGGAGCTGTTTTTT.

This chain links TRBV12-3 or TRBV12-4 with TRBJ1-2; 9 nucleotides match TRBD1. The CDR3 sequence is 13 residues long. J was trimmed by 8 bases and V by 6 bases; bases with no gene match: 7. The CDR3 is CASSRDRVGGYTF. The CDR3 region has the DNA TGTGCCAGCAGCCGGGACAGGGTTGGCGGCTACACCTTC.